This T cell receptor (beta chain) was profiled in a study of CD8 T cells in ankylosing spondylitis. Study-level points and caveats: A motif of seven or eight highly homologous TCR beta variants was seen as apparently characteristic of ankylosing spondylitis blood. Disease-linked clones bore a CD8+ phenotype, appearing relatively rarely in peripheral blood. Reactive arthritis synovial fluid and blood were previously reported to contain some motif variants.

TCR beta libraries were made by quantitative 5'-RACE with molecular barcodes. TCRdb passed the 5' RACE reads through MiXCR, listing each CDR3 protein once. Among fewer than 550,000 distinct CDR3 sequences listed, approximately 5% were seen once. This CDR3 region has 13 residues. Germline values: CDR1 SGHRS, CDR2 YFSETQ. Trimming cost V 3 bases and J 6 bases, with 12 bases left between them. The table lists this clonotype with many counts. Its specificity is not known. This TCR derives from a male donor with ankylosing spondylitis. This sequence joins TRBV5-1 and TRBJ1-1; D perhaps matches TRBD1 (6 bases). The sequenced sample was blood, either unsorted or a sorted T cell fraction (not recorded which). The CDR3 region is CASSSTTGSEAFF. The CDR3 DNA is TGCGCCAGCAGCTCGACGACAGGCTCTGAAGCTTTCTTT. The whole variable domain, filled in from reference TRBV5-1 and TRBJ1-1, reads KAGVTQTPRYLIKTRGQQVTLSCSPISGHRSVSWYQQTPGQGLQFLFEYFSETQRNKGNFPGRFSGRQFSNSRSEMNVSTLELGDSALYLCASSSTTGSEAFFGQGTRLTVV.